This entry lists 30 T cell receptor beta chains sequenced from one sample in a study of identical twins. One entry per CDR3 protein, called by TCRdb with MiXCR from the 5' RACE reads. The data show a few hundred thousand distinct CDR3 sequences, less than 20% seen once. Input material: naive T cells sorted from blood. The receptors derive from a man aged 45 to 65 in good health.

The V call is TRBV9, the J call TRBJ1-2; possible D gene TRBD1, 6 bases. The V gene's germline CDR1 is SGDLS and CDR2 YYNGEE. V lost 6 bases to trimming and J lost 8 bases, with 14 bases between them. The CDR3 sequence is 12 residues long. The CDR3 protein is CASNNPGDGYTF. CDR3 in DNA: TGTGCCAGCAACAACCCAGGGGACGGCTACACCTTC.

This rearrangement joins TRBV4-2 to TRBJ2-7; D is undetermined. V lost 0 bases and J lost 7, with 10 bases in between. Germline CDR1 reads LGHNA; CDR2 reads YNFKEQ. The CDR3 has 13 residues. CDR3 region: CASSQDPGREQYF. CDR3 sequence (DNA): TGTGCCAGCAGCCAAGATCCAGGAAGGGAGCAGTACTTC.

The CDR3 coding sequence is TGTGCCAGCACCCGGCTCGGGCGTAATGAGCAGTTCTTC. Residues: CASTRLGRNEQFF. The rearrangement joins TRBV6-2 or TRBV6-3 to TRBJ2-1; D uncertain. Germline V gene sequence: CDR1 MNHEY, CDR2 SVGEGT. The CDR3 consists of 13 residues. The ends were cut back, 7 bases at V and 7 bases at J, with 14 bases in the middle.

At least ten counts were recorded for this clonotype. V is TRBV12-3 or TRBV12-4 and J is TRBJ2-1; D is uncertain. Between the trimmed V and J ends, which lost 2 bases and 15 bases, there was a span of 23 bases. This CDR3 has 15 residues. The CDR3: CASSLSASRAQLLFF. The CDR3 bases are TGTGCCAGCAGTTTATCGGCGTCTAGGGCCCAGTTGCTGTTCTTC.

J is TRBJ2-3 and V is TRBV6-2 or TRBV6-3, with 7 bases identical to TRBD2. The CDR3 spans 13 residues. After removal of 4 bases from V and 7 bases from J, the junction contained 5 bases not matched to a gene. The germline V gene encodes CDR1 MNHEY and CDR2 SVGEGT. CDR3 protein: CASSSRGGNTQYF. In DNA form, the CDR3 reads TGTGCCAGCAGTTCCCGCGGGGGTAATACGCAGTATTTT.

This clonotype was detected ten times or more. The chain employs TRBV27 and TRBJ2-1, with TRBD2 identical over 9 bases. CDR3 length: 14 residues. V was pared by 2 bases and J by 10 bases, with 6 bases of the junction left unmatched. Germline CDR1 reads MNHEY; CDR2 reads SMNVEV (reference sequence). The CDR3 loop reads CASSLGGGAVEQFF. The DNA of the CDR3 is TGTGCCAGCAGTTTAGGCGGGGGGGCGGTAGAGCAGTTCTTC.

This clonotype appeared a few times. The rearrangement uses TRBV7-3 and TRBJ2-1; D is possibly TRBD1 or TRBD2 (5 bases each). The CDR3 is made up of 15 amino acids. The germline V gene encodes CDR1 SGHTA and CDR2 FQGTGA. Trimming stripped 2 bases from V and 8 bases from J, with 16 bases between. DNA of the CDR3: TGTGCCAGCAGCTTACAGTTGGGGACGTTCGATGAGCAGTTCTTC. Translating it yields CASSLQLGTFDEQFF.

This clonotype was detected ten times or more. This chain uses TRBV12-3 or TRBV12-4 with TRBJ2-3; D call uncertain. CDR3 length equals 14 residues. V shed 3 bases and J shed 3 bases, with 10 bases lying between them. For the CDR3, the DNA is TGTGCCAGCAGTTTGAGTCCCGAGACAGATACGCAGTATTTT. Protein product: CASSLSPETDTQYF.

This clonotype appeared a few times. The chain is built from TRBV28 and TRBJ2-3; 7 bases agree with TRBD1. The V segment lost 5 bases and the J segment 6 bases; nucleotides outside the gene matches: 8. CDR1 and CDR2 from the germline V gene are MDHEN and SYDVKM. The CDR3 runs 14 residues. This CDR3 is CASSPTGTADTQYF. The CDR3 DNA follows: TGTGCCAGCAGTCCGACCGGGACAGCTGATACGCAGTATTTT.

In this sample, this clonotype turned up many times. This chain connects TRBV9 to TRBJ2-1; 15 bases fit TRBD2. The J segment lost 5 bases and the V segment lost 4 bases, leaving 13 bases of the junction unmatched. CDR3 size: 19 residues. CDR1 and CDR2 from the germline V gene are SGDLS and YYNGEE. CDR3 nucleotide sequence: TGTGCCAGCAGCCCCTGGGGACTAGCGGGAGGCCCCCTTAACAATGAGCAGTTCTTC. This sequence encodes CASSPWGLAGGPLNNEQFF. Supplemented by reference TRBV9 and TRBJ2-1, the full variable domain reads DSGVTQTPKHLITATGQRVTLRCSPRSGDLSVYWYQQSLDQGLQFLIQYYNGEERAKGNILERFSAQQFPDLHSELNLSSLELGDSALYFCASSPWGLAGGPLNNEQFFGPGTRLTVL.

This clonotype was recorded many times. V is TRBV4-2 and J is TRBJ2-7; maybe TRBD1 (6 bases). Trimming stripped 4 bases from V and 0 bases from J, with 16 bases between. The CDR3 sequence is 16 residues long. Germline values: CDR1 LGHNA, CDR2 YNFKEQ. CDR3 sequence: CASSRSEGEFSYEQYF. The CDR3, as DNA: TGTGCCAGCAGCCGAAGCGAGGGGGAGTTCTCCTACGAGCAGTACTTC.

This clonotype was found many times. CDR3 loop: CASRPRTGSGGGKGYEQYF. CDR3 in DNA: TGTGCCAGCAGGCCAAGGACAGGGTCCGGGGGTGGGAAGGGGTACGAGCAGTACTTC. This sequence joins TRBV6-1 and TRBJ2-7, with TRBD1 identical over 8 bases. The V gene's germline CDR1 is MNHNS and CDR2 SASEGT. The CDR3 is 19 residues long. V lost 6 bases and J lost 4; bases outside the gene matches: 23.

CDR3: CASSFGAETQYF. In DNA, the CDR3 is TGTGCCAGCAGTTTTGGGGCGGAGACCCAGTACTTC. The chain has TRBV28 and TRBJ2-5, with D perhaps matching TRBD1 (5 bases). Germline loops: CDR1 MDHEN, CDR2 SYDVKM. This CDR3 is built from 12 residues. The ends were cut back, 3 bases at V and 5 bases at J, with 7 bases in the middle. Using reference TRBV28 and TRBJ2-5 for the parts outside the CDR3, the full variable domain is DVKVTQSSRYLVKRTGEKVFLECVQDMDHENMFWYRQDPGLGLRLIYFSYDVKMKEKGDIPEGYSVSREKKERFSLILESASTNQTSMYLCASSFGAETQYFGPGTRLLVL.

This clonotype was recorded many times. The chain links TRBV14 to TRBJ2-3; D unresolved. With 5 bases removed from V and 3 bases from J, the gap between germline ends came to 12 bases. Per germline, CDR1 SGHDN and CDR2 FVKESK. The CDR3 loop spans 14 amino acids. CDR3 DNA sequence: TGTGCCAGCAGCACCCGGCGCGGTACAGATACGCAGTATTTT. As protein: CASSTRRGTDTQYF.

In this sample, this clonotype turned up a few times. The chain recombines TRBV20-1 with TRBJ2-3; TRBD2 agrees at 14 bases. Germline loops: CDR1 DFQATT, CDR2 SNEGSKA (reference sequence). The V and J ends lost 4 bases and 8 bases, in that order; junction bases with no gene match: 8. The CDR3 contains 15 residues. Written as DNA, the CDR3 is TGCAGTGCTACCGGGACTAGCGGGAGACGGGGTACGCAGTATTTT. Amino acid sequence: CSATGTSGRRGTQYF.

V usage is TRBV18 and J usage is TRBJ1-2; no firm D call. With 2 bases removed from V and 1 base from J, the gap between germline ends came to 5 bases. The CDR3 spans 13 residues. Germline V CDR1 and CDR2: KGHSH, LQKENI. The CDR3 here is CASSPDYNYGYTF. The CDR3 coding sequence is TGTGCCAGCTCACCAGATTATAACTATGGCTACACCTTC.

The chain couples TRBV5-4 to TRBJ2-3; the match to TRBD2 covers 8 bases. CDR3 size: 15 residues. The V segment lost 4 bases and the J segment 0 bases; nucleotides outside the gene matches: 4. Per germline, CDR1 SGHNT and CDR2 YYREEE (reference sequence). CDR3 loop: CASSRSGASTDTQYF. CDR3 bases: TGTGCCAGCAGCCGTAGCGGGGCTAGCACAGATACGCAGTATTTT.

The chain recombines TRBV6-1 with TRBJ2-1; 9 bases agree with TRBD2. Germline CDR1 and CDR2: MNHNS and SASEGT. Germline trimming cut 7 bases from V and 3 bases from J; bases unmatched to any gene: 4. There are 14 residues in the CDR3. CDR3 sequence reads: CASKGGRGYNEQFF. The CDR3 DNA sequence: TGTGCCAGCAAAGGCGGGAGGGGCTACAATGAGCAGTTCTTC.

This chain joins TRBV29-1 and TRBJ1-1, with D possibly TRBD1 on 5 matching bases. The CDR3 loop spans 12 amino acids. V lost 4 bases to trimming and J lost 11 bases, with 17 bases between them. The germline CDR1 and CDR2 sequences are SQVTM and ANQGSEA. DNA for the CDR3: TGCAGCGTTGCTGTCACGGAGGGGAAGGCTTTCTTT. Translation gives CSVAVTEGKAFF.

The chain has TRBV4-3 and TRBJ1-1; a weak D match, TRBD1 (6 bases). The CDR3 is made up of 13 amino acids. V was shortened by 2 bases and J by 4 bases, with 8 bases between the two germline ends. CDR1 and CDR2 from the germline V gene are LGHNA and YSLEER. CDR3: CASSQLTGTEAFF. DNA for the CDR3: TGCGCCAGCAGCCAACTGACAGGCACTGAAGCTTTCTTT.

This clonotype occurred many times. V usage is TRBV5-1 and J usage is TRBJ1-1; a weak D match, TRBD1 (5 bases). This CDR3 contains 15 residues. V dropped 0 bases and J dropped 0 bases, with 9 bases sitting between them. CDR1 SGHRS and CDR2 YFSETQ come from the germline V gene. The CDR3 sequence: CASSLGGSMNTEAFF. The CDR3 coding sequence is TGCGCCAGCAGCTTGGGGGGGAGTATGAACACTGAAGCTTTCTTT. Complete variable domain (other parts from reference TRBV5-1 and TRBJ1-1): KAGVTQTPRYLIKTRGQQVTLSCSPISGHRSVSWYQQTPGQGLQFLFEYFSETQRNKGNFPGRFSGRQFSNSRSEMNVSTLELGDSALYLCASSLGGSMNTEAFFGQGTRLTVV.

The chain joins TRBV4-1 to TRBJ1-1, with a possible D match to TRBD1 (6 bases). V shed 1 base and J shed 0 bases, with 9 bases lying between them. Per germline, CDR1 MGHRA and CDR2 YSYEKL. The CDR3 spans 15 residues. CDR3 DNA: TGCGCCAGCAGCCAAGTCAGGGACATGAACACTGAAGCTTTCTTT. It is translated as CASSQVRDMNTEAFF.

This clonotype was detected a few times. This sequence joins TRBV9 and TRBJ2-5; D is undetermined. CDR3 length equals 12 residues. The V gene lost 4 bases and the J gene lost 5 bases, with 9 bases spanning the gap. Germline CDR1 and CDR2: SGDLS and YYNGEE. The CDR3 is CASSRGYETQYF. CDR3 coding DNA: TGTGCCAGCAGCCGAGGATACGAGACCCAGTACTTC. The full variable domain, in which reference TRBV9 and TRBJ2-5 provide the parts outside the CDR3, is DSGVTQTPKHLITATGQRVTLRCSPRSGDLSVYWYQQSLDQGLQFLIQYYNGEERAKGNILERFSAQQFPDLHSELNLSSLELGDSALYFCASSRGYETQYFGPGTRLLVL.

The chain carries TRBV5-1 and TRBJ1-3; 8 nucleotides match TRBD1. CDR1 SGHRS and CDR2 YFSETQ come from the germline V gene. This CDR3 comprises 17 residues. After removal of 0 bases from V and 1 base from J, the junction contained 6 bases not matched to a gene. The CDR3, as DNA: TGCGCCAGCAGCTTGGGTGGACAGGGCTCATCTGGAAACACCATATATTTT. Translating gives CASSLGGQGSSGNTIYF.

This clonotype was found a few times. The J gene is TRBJ2-3, the V gene TRBV4-3, with 9 positions matching TRBD2. Losses at the gene ends were 2 bases for V and 6 bases for J; bases not matched to a gene: 12. There are 17 residues in the CDR3. Germline assignment: CDR1 LGHNA and CDR2 YSLEER. For the CDR3, the DNA is TGCGCCAGCAGCCAACATAGCGGGGGCTCCTGGGTGGATACGCAGTATTTT. Encoded protein: CASSQHSGGSWVDTQYF.

This clonotype was seen a single time. The J gene is TRBJ2-7, the V gene TRBV7-9; 15 bases are a match to TRBD2. The CDR3 runs 17 residues. Looked up from germline, CDR1 is SEHNR and CDR2 is FQNEAQ (reference sequence). J lost 6 bases, V lost 4 bases, and 10 bases had no gene match. The CDR3: CASSSYSKGLAGGEQYF. CDR3 nucleotide sequence: TGTGCCAGCAGCTCGTACTCGAAGGGACTAGCGGGGGGCGAGCAGTACTTC. The variable domain in full, completed from reference TRBV7-9 and TRBJ2-7, reads DTGVSQNPRHKITKRGQNVTFRCDPISEHNRLYWYRQTLGQGPEFLTYFQNEAQLEKSRLLSDRFSAERPKGSFSTLEIQRTEQGDSAMYLCASSSYSKGLAGGEQYFGPGTRLTVT.

This clonotype has a count of ten or more. The J gene is TRBJ1-5, the V gene TRBV12-3 or TRBV12-4, with D unresolved. V was trimmed by 0 bases and J by 7 bases, leaving 10 bases between them. CDR3 size: 14 residues. In DNA form, the CDR3 reads TGTGCCAGCAGTTTAGCGCAGTCGGGACAGCCCCAGCATTTT. Amino acids: CASSLAQSGQPQHF.

This clonotype has only a few counts. The V call is TRBV28, the J call TRBJ2-1; weak D call: TRBD2 (6 bases). Germline loops: CDR1 MDHEN, CDR2 SYDVKM. The CDR3 covers 15 residues. V was clipped by 3 bases and J by 5 bases, with 14 bases between them. The CDR3 region is CASSFDGGEDNEQFF. CDR3 in DNA: TGTGCCAGCAGTTTCGATGGCGGGGAGGACAATGAGCAGTTCTTC.

This sequence joins TRBV5-1 and TRBJ2-4; D might be TRBD1 (6 bases). V was shortened by 0 bases and J by 5 bases, with 6 bases between the two germline ends. This CDR3 is built from 13 residues. The germline V gene has CDR1 SGHRS and CDR2 YFSETQ. DNA of the CDR3: TGCGCCAGCAGCTTGGACAGGGAAAACATTCAGTACTTC. It yields the protein CASSLDRENIQYF.

This clonotype was found a few times. The V call is TRBV5-1, the J call TRBJ2-2, with 7 bases identical to TRBD2. Germline trimming cut 0 bases from V and 5 bases from J; bases unmatched to any gene: 4. This CDR3 is built from 15 residues. Germline values: CDR1 SGHRS, CDR2 YFSETQ. CDR3 in amino acids: CASSLDTAGTGELFF. CDR3 DNA: TGCGCCAGCAGCTTGGATACAGCGGGGACCGGGGAGCTGTTTTTT.